This T cell receptor (beta chain) is from a study of T-cell reconstitution after alpha-beta-depleted transplantation in children. There are many counts of this clonotype. Its specificity is unknown. One junction end disagrees with the germline gene, perhaps due to a read error. The study's findings and limits: When one year had passed after transplant, most T-cell counts and diversity came from newly produced T cells. Reportedly, only several hundred clones from non-depleted graft cells drove alpha-beta T-cell counts at about two months. Several patients had high TCRbeta diversity at day 60; it came from surviving recipient T cells and thymic progenitors.

CDR3 size: 15 residues. Germline lookup yields CDR1 LNHNV and CDR2 YYDKDF (reference sequence). Molecular barcoding with unique molecular identifiers was used for the TCRbeta library. MiXCR was run by TCRdb on the PCR reads, yielding one entry per CDR3 protein. Of over 200,000 distinct CDR3 sequences listed, 11% were seen once; the top ten hold roughly 28%. The genes are TRBV15 and TRBJ2-4; D is uncertain. Sample: PBMCs, taken before TCRalphabeta/CD19-depleted stem cell transplant. The sequence was obtained from a child under two years old with acute myeloid leukemia, due to receive a stem cell transplant. The CDR3 DNA is TGTGCCACCAGCAGAGATCGCGGAGCCCAAAACATTCAGTACTTC. It encodes CATSRDRGAQNIQYF.